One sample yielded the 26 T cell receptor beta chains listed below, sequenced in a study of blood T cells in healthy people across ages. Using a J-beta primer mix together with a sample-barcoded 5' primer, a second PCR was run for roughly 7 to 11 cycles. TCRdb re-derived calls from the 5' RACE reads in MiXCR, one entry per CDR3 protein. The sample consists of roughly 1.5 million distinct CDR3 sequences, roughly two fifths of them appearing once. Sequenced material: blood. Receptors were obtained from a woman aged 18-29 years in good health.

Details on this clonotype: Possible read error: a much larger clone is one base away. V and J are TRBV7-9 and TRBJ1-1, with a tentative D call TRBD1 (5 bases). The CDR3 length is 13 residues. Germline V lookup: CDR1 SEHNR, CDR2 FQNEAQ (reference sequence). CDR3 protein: CAGSLMGDTEAFF. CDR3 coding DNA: TGTGCCGGCAGCTTGATGGGGGACACTGAAGCTTTCTTT. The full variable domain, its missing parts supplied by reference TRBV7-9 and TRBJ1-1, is DTGVSQNPRHKITKRGQNVTFRCDPISEHNRLYWYRQTLGQGPEFLTYFQNEAQLEKSRLLSDRFSAERPKGSFSTLEIQRTEQGDSAMYLCAGSLMGDTEAFFGQGTRLTVV.

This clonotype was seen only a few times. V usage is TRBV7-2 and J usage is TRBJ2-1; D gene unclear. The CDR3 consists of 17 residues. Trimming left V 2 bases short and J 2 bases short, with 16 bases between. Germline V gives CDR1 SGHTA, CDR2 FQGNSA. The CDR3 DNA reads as TGTGCCAGCAGCTTAAATGAAGGCCTTGGGGCCTACAATGAGCAGTTCTTC. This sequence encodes CASSLNEGLGAYNEQFF.

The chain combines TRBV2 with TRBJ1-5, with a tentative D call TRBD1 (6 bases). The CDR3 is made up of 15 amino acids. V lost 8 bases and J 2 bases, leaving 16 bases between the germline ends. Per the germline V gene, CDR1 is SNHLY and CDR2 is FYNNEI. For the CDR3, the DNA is TGTGCCAGCGGAAAGGGGGATTCGGGCAATCAGCCCCAGCATTTT. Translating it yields CASGKGDSGNQPQHF.

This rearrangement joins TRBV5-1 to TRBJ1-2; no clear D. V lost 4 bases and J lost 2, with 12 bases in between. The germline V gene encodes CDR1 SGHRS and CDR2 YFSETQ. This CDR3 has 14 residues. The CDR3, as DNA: TGCGCCAGCAGCCCGGAGTCTCCCAACTATGGCTACACCTTC. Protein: CASSPESPNYGYTF.

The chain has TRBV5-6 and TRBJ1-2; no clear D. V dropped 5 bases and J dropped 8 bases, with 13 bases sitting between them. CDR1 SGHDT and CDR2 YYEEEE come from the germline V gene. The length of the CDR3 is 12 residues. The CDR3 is CASRRDWVGYTF. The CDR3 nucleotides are TGTGCCAGCAGACGAGATTGGGTCGGCTACACCTTC.

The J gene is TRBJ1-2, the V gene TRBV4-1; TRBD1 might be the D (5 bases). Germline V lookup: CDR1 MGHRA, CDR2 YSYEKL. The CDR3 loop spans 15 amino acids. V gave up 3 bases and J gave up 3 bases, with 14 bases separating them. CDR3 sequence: CASSQDKYWDYGYTF. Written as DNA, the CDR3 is TGCGCCAGCAGCCAGGACAAGTATTGGGACTATGGCTACACCTTC.

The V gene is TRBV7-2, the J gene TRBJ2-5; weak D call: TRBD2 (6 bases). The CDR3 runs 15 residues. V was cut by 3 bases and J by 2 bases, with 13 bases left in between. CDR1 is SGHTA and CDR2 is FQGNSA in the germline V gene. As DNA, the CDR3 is TGTGCCAGCAGCTTCTCCCTCGGGGGTCAAGAGACCCAGTACTTC. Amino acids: CASSFSLGGQETQYF. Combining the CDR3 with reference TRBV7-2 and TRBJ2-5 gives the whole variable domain GAGVSQSPSNKVTEKGKDVELRCDPISGHTALYWYRQSLGQGLEFLIYFQGNSAPDKSGLPSDRFSAERTGGSVSTLTIQRTQQEDSAVYLCASSFSLGGQETQYFGPGTRLLVL.

The CDR3 here is CASSWGDEQFF. In nucleotides, the CDR3 is TGTGCCAGCAGTTGGGGCGATGAGCAGTTCTTC. This sequence joins TRBV12-3 or TRBV12-4 and TRBJ2-1; D possibly corresponds to TRBD1 (5 bases). This CDR3 is built from 11 residues. The V end was cut by 4 bases, the J end by 8 bases, with 6 bases between.

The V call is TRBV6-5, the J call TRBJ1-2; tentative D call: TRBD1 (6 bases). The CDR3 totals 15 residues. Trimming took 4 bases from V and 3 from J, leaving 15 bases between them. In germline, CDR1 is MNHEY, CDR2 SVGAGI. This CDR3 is CASSWGRQGHYGYTF. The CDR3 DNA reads TGTGCCAGCAGTTGGGGGCGGCAGGGCCACTATGGCTACACCTTC.

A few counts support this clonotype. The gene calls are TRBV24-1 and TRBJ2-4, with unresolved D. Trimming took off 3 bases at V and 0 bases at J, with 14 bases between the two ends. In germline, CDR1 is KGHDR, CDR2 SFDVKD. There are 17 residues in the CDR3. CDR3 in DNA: TGTGCCACCAGTGATCGTGAACCGTCGCTAGCCAAAAACATTCAGTACTTC. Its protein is CATSDREPSLAKNIQYF.

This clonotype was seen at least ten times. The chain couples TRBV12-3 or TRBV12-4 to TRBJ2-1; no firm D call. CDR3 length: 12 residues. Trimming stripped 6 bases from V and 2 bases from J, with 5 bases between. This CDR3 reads CASRGPYNEQFF. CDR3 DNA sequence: TGTGCCAGCAGGGGTCCCTACAATGAGCAGTTCTTC.

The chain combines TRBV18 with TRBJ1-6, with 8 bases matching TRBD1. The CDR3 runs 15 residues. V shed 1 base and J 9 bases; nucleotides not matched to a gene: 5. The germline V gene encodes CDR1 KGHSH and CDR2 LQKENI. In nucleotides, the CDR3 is TGTGCCAGCTCACCACGGACAGGGCAGATTTCACCCCTCCACTTT. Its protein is CASSPRTGQISPLHF. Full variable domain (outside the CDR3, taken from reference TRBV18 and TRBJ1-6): NAGVMQNPRHLVRRRGQEARLRCSPMKGHSHVYWYRQLPEEGLKFMVYLQKENIIDESGMPKERFSAEFPKEGPSILRIQQVVRGDSAAYFCASSPRTGQISPLHFGNGTRLTVT.

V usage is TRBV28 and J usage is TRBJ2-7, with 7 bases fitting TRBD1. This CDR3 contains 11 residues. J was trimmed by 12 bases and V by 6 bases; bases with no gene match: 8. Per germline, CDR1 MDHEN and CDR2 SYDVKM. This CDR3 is CASSPGDSPYF. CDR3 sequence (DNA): TGTGCCAGCAGCCCCGGGGACAGCCCGTACTTC. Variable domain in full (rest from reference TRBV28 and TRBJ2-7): DVKVTQSSRYLVKRTGEKVFLECVQDMDHENMFWYRQDPGLGLRLIYFSYDVKMKEKGDIPEGYSVSREKKERFSLILESASTNQTSMYLCASSPGDSPYFGPGTRLTVT.

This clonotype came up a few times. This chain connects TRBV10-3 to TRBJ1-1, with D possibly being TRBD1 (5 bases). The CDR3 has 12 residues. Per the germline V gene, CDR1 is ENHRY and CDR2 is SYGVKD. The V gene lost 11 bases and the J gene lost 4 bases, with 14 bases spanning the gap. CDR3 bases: TGTGCCTCAGGGCTGTTGGGCACTGAAGCTTTCTTT. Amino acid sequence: CASGLLGTEAFF.

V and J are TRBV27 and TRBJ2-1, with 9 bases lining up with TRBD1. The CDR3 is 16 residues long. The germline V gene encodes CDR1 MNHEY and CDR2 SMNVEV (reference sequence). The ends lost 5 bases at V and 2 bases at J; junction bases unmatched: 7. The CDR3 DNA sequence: TGTGCCAGCAGTATACCAACAGGGGGCGCCTACAATGAGCAGTTCTTC. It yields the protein CASSIPTGGAYNEQFF.

CDR3 sequence: CASSGMTGFYEQYF. The CDR3 region has the DNA TGTGCCAGCAGCGGAATGACAGGGTTCTACGAGCAGTACTTC. The chain combines TRBV5-5 with TRBJ2-5; 7 nucleotides line up with TRBD1. The J call may be in error: the DNA end matches TRBJ2-7 better. Germline V CDR1 and CDR2: SGHKS, YYEKEE (reference sequence). This CDR3 contains 14 residues.

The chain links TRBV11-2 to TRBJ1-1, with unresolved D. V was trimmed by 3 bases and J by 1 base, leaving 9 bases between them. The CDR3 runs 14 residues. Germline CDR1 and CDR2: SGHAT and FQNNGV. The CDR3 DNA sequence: TGTGCCAGCAGCTTTTCGGCGCAGAACACTGAAGCTTTCTTT. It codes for CASSFSAQNTEAFF.

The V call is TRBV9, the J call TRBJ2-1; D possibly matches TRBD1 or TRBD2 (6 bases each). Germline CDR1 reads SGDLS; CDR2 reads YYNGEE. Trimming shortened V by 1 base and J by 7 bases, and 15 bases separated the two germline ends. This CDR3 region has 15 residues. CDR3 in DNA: TGTGCCAGCAGCGTATACAGGGAGGATTATAATGAGCAGTTCTTC. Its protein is CASSVYREDYNEQFF.

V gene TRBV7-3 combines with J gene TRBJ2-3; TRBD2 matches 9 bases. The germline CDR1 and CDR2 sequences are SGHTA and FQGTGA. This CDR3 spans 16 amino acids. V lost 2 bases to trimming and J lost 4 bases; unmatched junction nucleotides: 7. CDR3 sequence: CASSLYGAGGPDTQYF. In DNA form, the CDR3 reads TGTGCCAGCAGCTTATACGGAGCGGGAGGCCCAGATACGCAGTATTTT.

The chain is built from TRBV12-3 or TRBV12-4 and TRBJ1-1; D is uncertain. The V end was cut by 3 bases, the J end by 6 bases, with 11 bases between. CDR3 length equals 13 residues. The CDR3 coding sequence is TGTGCCAGCAGTTTCAGTGTTCTTTCTGAAGCTTTCTTT. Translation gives CASSFSVLSEAFF.

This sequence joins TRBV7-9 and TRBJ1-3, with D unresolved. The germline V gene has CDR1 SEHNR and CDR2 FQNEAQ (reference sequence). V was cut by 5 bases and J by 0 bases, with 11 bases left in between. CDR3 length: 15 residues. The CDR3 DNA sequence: TGTGCCAGCAGCGTTGGCGCACACTCTGGAAACACCATATATTTT. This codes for CASSVGAHSGNTIYF.

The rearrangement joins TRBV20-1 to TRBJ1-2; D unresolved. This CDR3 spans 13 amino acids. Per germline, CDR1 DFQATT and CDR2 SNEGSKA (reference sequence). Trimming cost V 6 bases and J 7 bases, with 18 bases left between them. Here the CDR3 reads CSAPARGGAGYTF. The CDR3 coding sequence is TGCAGTGCCCCTGCGCGGGGAGGTGCTGGCTACACCTTC.

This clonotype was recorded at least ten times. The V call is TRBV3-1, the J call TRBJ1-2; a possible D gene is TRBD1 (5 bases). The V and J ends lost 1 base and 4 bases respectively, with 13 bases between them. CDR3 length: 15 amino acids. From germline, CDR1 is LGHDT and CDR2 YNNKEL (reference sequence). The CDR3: CASSQGLGRGYGYTF. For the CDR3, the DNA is TGTGCCAGCAGCCAAGGGCTCGGAAGGGGCTATGGCTACACCTTC.

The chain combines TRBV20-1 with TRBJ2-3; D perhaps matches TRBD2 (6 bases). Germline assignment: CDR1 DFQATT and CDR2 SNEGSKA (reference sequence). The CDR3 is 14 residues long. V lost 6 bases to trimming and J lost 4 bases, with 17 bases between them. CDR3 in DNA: TGCAGTGCCTCCGGGACTGGCCTGGCAGATACGCAGTATTTT. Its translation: CSASGTGLADTQYF.

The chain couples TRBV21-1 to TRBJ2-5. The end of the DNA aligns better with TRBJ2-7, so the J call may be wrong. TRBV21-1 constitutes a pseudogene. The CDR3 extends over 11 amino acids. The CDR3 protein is CASSKHHEQYF. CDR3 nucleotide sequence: TGTGCCAGCAGCAAACACCACGAGCAGTACTTC.

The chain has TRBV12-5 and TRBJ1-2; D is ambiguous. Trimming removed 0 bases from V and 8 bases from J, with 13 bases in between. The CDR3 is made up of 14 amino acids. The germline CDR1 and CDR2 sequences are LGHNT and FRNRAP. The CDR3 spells CASGLVATPRGYTF. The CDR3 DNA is TGTGCTAGTGGTTTGGTCGCGACTCCCCGAGGCTACACCTTC.